The T cell receptor (beta chain) under discussion was sequenced for a study of early T cells in non-severe SARS-CoV-2 infection. About the study: Chains were not paired, and sequencing was done on bulk RNA from unsorted whole blood. Findings and limits, study-wide: In VDJdb matching, anti-spike CD8 responses were favored while private and CD4 specificities went missing.

This clonotype has a count of ten or more. As yet, its antigen is unknown. Trimming removed 2 bases from V and 6 bases from J, with 6 bases in between. The germline V gene encodes CDR1 SGHDT and CDR2 YYEEEE. The CDR3 consists of 12 residues. TCRdb independently ran MiXCR on the 5' RACE reads; one entry per CDR3 protein. Of 98,000 or so distinct CDR3 sequences listed, around 10% were seen once; the top ten hold approximately 5%. The chain joins TRBV5-6 to TRBJ2-1; D is uncertain. Specimen: whole blood. The receptor was isolated from an adult who was a healthcare worker with PCR-confirmed SARS-CoV-2 infection or an uninfected control (not recorded which). CDR3 region: CASSLGPNEQFF. CDR3 in DNA: TGTGCCAGCAGCTTAGGGCCCAATGAGCAGTTCTTC.